A single sample is the source of the 32 T cell receptor beta chains below, sequenced in a study of early T cells in non-severe SARS-CoV-2 infection. Each CDR3 protein is one row after TCRdb ran MiXCR on the 5' RACE reads. This repertoire shows tens of thousands of distinct CDR3 sequences, approximately 8% found once; its top ten account for approximately 4%. This specimen consisted of whole blood, obtained at baseline. These receptors came from an adult who was a healthcare worker with PCR-confirmed SARS-CoV-2 infection or an uninfected control (not recorded which).

At least ten counts were recorded for this clonotype. J is TRBJ2-7 and V is TRBV24-1; D gene ambiguous. Trimming left V 4 bases short and J 4 bases short, with 10 bases between. This CDR3 has 13 residues. CDR1 and CDR2 (germline): KGHDR, SFDVKD. In DNA, the CDR3 is TGTGCCACCAGTGACACCACCGGTTACGAGCAGTACTTC. It codes for CATSDTTGYEQYF.

This clonotype was found many times. V gene TRBV20-1 combines with J gene TRBJ1-1; unclear D gene. The CDR3 extends over 12 amino acids. Trimming stripped 3 bases from V and 0 bases from J, with 5 bases between. From germline, CDR1 is DFQATT and CDR2 SNEGSKA (reference sequence). The CDR3 sequence is CSARRLNTEAFF. The CDR3 DNA reads as TGCAGTGCTAGGAGATTGAACACTGAAGCTTTCTTT.

This clonotype has at least ten counts. The chain links TRBV28 to TRBJ2-7; TRBD1 aligns across 7 bases. This CDR3 has 17 amino acids. Germline V gene data show CDR1 as MDHEN and CDR2 as SYDVKM. Losses at the gene ends were 4 bases for V and 2 bases for J; bases not matched to a gene: 14. For the CDR3, the DNA is TGTGCCAGCAGTTCCGATCCGGGACAGAGCCTAGCCTACGAGCAGTACTTC. It specifies CASSSDPGQSLAYEQYF.

In this sample, this clonotype turned up many times. This chain links TRBV12-3 or TRBV12-4 with TRBJ1-5; TRBD1 matches 7 bases. The CDR3 has 18 residues. V dropped 5 bases and J dropped 4; count of bases not matched to a gene: 17. The CDR3 DNA is TGTGCCAGCAGTCCCGAAAGCCGTTGGACAGGCGGTAATCAGCCCCAGCATTTT. Its protein product is CASSPESRWTGGNQPQHF.

The chain couples TRBV30 to TRBJ2-1, with D unresolved. V lost 4 bases to trimming and J lost 1 base, with 11 bases between them. Germline V gives CDR1 GTSNPN, CDR2 SVGIG (reference sequence). This CDR3 contains 14 residues. DNA of the CDR3: TGTGCCTGGAACGGTGGGCTTTCCTACAATGAGCAGTTCTTC. This gives the protein CAWNGGLSYNEQFF.

Ten or more counts support this clonotype. As DNA, the CDR3 is TGTGCCAGCAGCCAAGAGATTAAGGGGCAGAGCACTGAAGCTTTCTTT. Residues: CASSQEIKGQSTEAFF. The chain combines TRBV4-2 with TRBJ1-1; D is perhaps TRBD1 (5 bases). This CDR3 comprises 16 residues. The V gene lost 0 bases and the J gene lost 4 bases, with 15 bases spanning the gap. The V gene's germline CDR1 is LGHNA and CDR2 YNFKEQ.

The table lists this clonotype with many counts. V and J are TRBV5-5 and TRBJ2-2, with D perhaps TRBD1 (6 bases). CDR1 is SGHKS, CDR2 YYEKEE, per germline (reference sequence). V lost 1 base and J 6 bases, leaving 13 bases between the germline ends. The CDR3 has 15 amino acids. DNA for the CDR3: TGTGCCAGCAGCTTGATTCGGACAGTGCCCGGGGAGCTGTTTTTT. It encodes CASSLIRTVPGELFF.

The rearrangement links TRBV20-1 to TRBJ2-7; D assignment may be TRBD1 or TRBD2 (5 bases each). Germline V lookup: CDR1 DFQATT, CDR2 SNEGSKA (reference sequence). V was shortened by 6 bases and J by 5 bases, with 20 bases between the two germline ends. The length of the CDR3 is 14 residues. This CDR3 is CSAPSWQGPNEQYF. CDR3 coding DNA: TGCAGTGCCCCCTCCTGGCAGGGACCCAACGAGCAGTACTTC.

The chain links TRBV7-8 to TRBJ2-1, with 11 bases aligning to TRBD2. The germline CDR1 and CDR2 sequences are SGHVS and FQNEAQ. CDR3 size: 18 residues. V lost 0 bases, J lost 3 bases, and 7 bases stayed unmatched. CDR3 DNA sequence: TGTGCCAGCAGCTTAGCTTTAGCGGGAGGGCCCGTCTACAATGAGCAGTTCTTC. This gives the protein CASSLALAGGPVYNEQFF.

The DNA of the CDR3 is TGCGCCAGCAGCAGGACAGGACGCACAGATACGCAGTATTTT. Residues: CASSRTGRTDTQYF. V is TRBV5-1 and J is TRBJ2-3; 7 bases agree with TRBD1. The CDR3 consists of 14 residues. The V gene's germline CDR1 is SGHRS and CDR2 YFSETQ. The V and J ends lost 4 bases and 1 base, in that order; junction bases with no gene match: 3.

The V call is TRBV9, the J call TRBJ1-1, with a weak D call TRBD1 (5 bases). Trimming left V 1 base short and J 0 bases short, with 16 bases between. Germline CDR1 and CDR2: SGDLS and YYNGEE. The CDR3 totals 17 residues. The CDR3 region is CASSVWGGESVNTEAFF. The CDR3, as DNA: TGTGCCAGCAGCGTATGGGGAGGGGAATCCGTGAACACTGAAGCTTTCTTT.

In this sample, this clonotype turned up many times. This rearrangement joins TRBV2 to TRBJ1-1, with D hard to call. This CDR3 region has 14 residues. V shed 6 bases and J shed 1 base, with 12 bases lying between them. The germline gives CDR1 SNHLY, CDR2 FYNNEI. DNA of the CDR3: TGTGCCAGCAGGGCTTACATCGAGAACACTGAAGCTTTCTTT. Its protein product is CASRAYIENTEAFF.

The chain employs TRBV2 and TRBJ2-2; either TRBD1 or TRBD2 may supply D (7 bases each). The CDR3 runs 16 residues. Germline V gene data show CDR1 as SNHLY and CDR2 as FYNNEI. Trimming stripped 5 bases from V and 4 bases from J, with 17 bases between. The CDR3 region has the DNA TGTGCCAGCAGTCCCCAGGGGGGGGCGAGCACCGGGGAGCTGTTTTTT. Its translation is CASSPQGGASTGELFF.

This clonotype was observed a few times. This chain connects TRBV6-5 to TRBJ1-4; a weak D match, TRBD1 (5 bases). CDR3 size: 14 residues. Germline V gene data show CDR1 as MNHEY and CDR2 as SVGAGI. The V end was cut by 2 bases, the J end by 10 bases, with 14 bases between. The CDR3 DNA reads TGTGCCAGCAGTTACGGGCAGGGAGCGGGAAAACTGTTTTTT. Amino acid sequence: CASSYGQGAGKLFF.

This clonotype was seen a few times. The chain uses TRBV30 and TRBJ1-2; D possibly corresponds to TRBD1 (6 bases). Germline lookup yields CDR1 GTSNPN and CDR2 SVGIG (reference sequence). The V and J ends lost 1 base and 9 bases respectively, with 9 bases between them. The CDR3 runs to 11 residues. CDR3 in amino acids: CAWSAQGRYTF. DNA of the CDR3: TGTGCCTGGAGTGCTCAGGGGCGCTACACCTTC.

This clonotype has just a few counts. V gene TRBV29-1 combines with J gene TRBJ2-7, with D tentatively TRBD2 (5 bases). CDR1 SQVTM and CDR2 ANQGSEA come from the germline V gene. The CDR3 runs 13 residues. V was trimmed by 0 bases and J by 4 bases, leaving 10 bases between them. CDR3 bases: TGCAGCGTTGAAGATCCCAGCGGTTACGAGCAGTACTTC. Residues: CSVEDPSGYEQYF.

The chain uses TRBV10-3 and TRBJ2-7, with D possibly being TRBD1 or TRBD2 (5 bases each). Germline V lookup: CDR1 ENHRY, CDR2 SYGVKD. This CDR3 contains 12 residues. Trimming took off 4 bases at V and 5 bases at J, with 9 bases between the two ends. The CDR3 here is CAISGGGNEQYF. The CDR3 DNA is TGTGCCATCAGTGGTGGGGGTAACGAGCAGTACTTC.

The rearrangement links TRBV7-6 to TRBJ1-1; tentatively, D is TRBD1 (5 bases). CDR1 is SGHVS and CDR2 is FNYEAQ in the germline V gene. The germline V and J ends were trimmed by 1 base and 1 base, with 10 bases remaining between them. This CDR3 contains 15 residues. The CDR3 region is CASSLGRQPNTEAFF. The CDR3 DNA reads TGTGCCAGCAGCTTAGGCCGACAGCCGAACACTGAAGCTTTCTTT.

The CDR3, as DNA: TGTGCCAGCAGCTTTGTGGCGGGAATCACAGATACGCAGTATTTT. Protein product: CASSFVAGITDTQYF. The chain uses TRBV7-3 and TRBJ2-3; possible D gene TRBD2, 6 bases. CDR1 is SGHTA, CDR2 FQGTGA, per germline. V was clipped by 3 bases and J by 2 bases, with 12 bases between them. This CDR3 is built from 15 residues. Filled out from reference TRBV7-3 and TRBJ2-3, the complete variable domain reads GAGVSQTPSNKVTEKGKYVELRCDPISGHTALYWYRQSLGQGPEFLIYFQGTGAADDSGLPNDRFFAVRPEGSVSTLKIQRTERGDSAVYLCASSFVAGITDTQYFGPGTRLTVL.

This clonotype was found many times. This chain links TRBV7-9 with TRBJ2-3, with TRBD2 matching 7 bases. This CDR3 is built from 16 residues. V lost 4 bases and J lost 5; bases outside the gene matches: 12. The germline V gene has CDR1 SEHNR and CDR2 FQNEAQ (reference sequence). CDR3 sequence (DNA): TGTGCCAGCAGCTCGCCGCAAGGCGGGGGTGGAGATACGCAGTATTTT. This encodes CASSSPQGGGGDTQYF.

This rearrangement joins TRBV15 to TRBJ1-6; D is undetermined. Germline V gene data show CDR1 as LNHNV and CDR2 as YYDKDF (reference sequence). V was pared by 0 bases and J by 16 bases, with 10 bases between. This CDR3 has 12 residues. CDR3 sequence reads: CATSRDLIQLHF. CDR3 nucleotide sequence: TGTGCCACCAGCAGAGATCTCATCCAACTCCACTTT.

The chain employs TRBV12-3 or TRBV12-4 and TRBJ1-1, with D possibly TRBD1 on 5 matching bases. CDR3 size: 12 residues. Trimming removed 8 bases at V and 6 bases at J, with 13 bases between. The CDR3 is CASSRGPSEAFF. The DNA for the CDR3 is TGTGCCAGCTCACGGGGACCCTCTGAAGCTTTCTTT.

This clonotype has a count of ten or more. The rearrangement joins TRBV11-2 to TRBJ2-1, with 9 bases lining up with TRBD2. CDR3 length equals 14 residues. CDR1 is SGHAT, CDR2 FQNNGV, per germline. The junction had 9 bases not matched to a gene; V was cut back by 5 bases and J by 10 bases. The CDR3 here is CASSRAGGQYEQFF. The DNA for the CDR3 is TGTGCCAGCAGCCGGGCGGGGGGGCAGTACGAGCAGTTCTTC.

This clonotype was observed a few times. The V call is TRBV7-9, the J call TRBJ2-4; D not certain. V gave up 4 bases and J gave up 8 bases, with 6 bases separating them. From germline, CDR1 is SEHNR and CDR2 FQNEAQ (reference sequence). The CDR3 covers 11 residues. In DNA, the CDR3 is TGTGCCAGCAGCTCATGGGACATTCAGTACTTC. It codes for CASSSWDIQYF.

This clonotype was observed a handful of times. The chain links TRBV20-1 to TRBJ2-7; the D gene is possibly TRBD1 (8 bases). The CDR3 has 18 amino acids. V shed 1 base and J shed 0 bases, with 22 bases lying between them. The germline CDR1 and CDR2 sequences are DFQATT and SNEGSKA (reference sequence). The CDR3 sequence: CSARARGGTGGFSYEQYF. In DNA, the CDR3 is TGCAGTGCTAGAGCAAGGGGGGGCACAGGGGGTTTCTCCTACGAGCAGTACTTC.

This chain links TRBV14 with TRBJ2-7; D possibly corresponds to TRBD2 (6 bases). V was shortened by 5 bases and J by 5 bases, with 16 bases between the two germline ends. CDR3 length: 14 amino acids. Germline CDR1 is SGHDN and CDR2 is FVKESK. The CDR3 loop is CASSGGLSRDEQYF. The CDR3 region has the DNA TGTGCCAGCAGCGGTGGACTAAGCCGAGACGAGCAGTACTTC.

The rearrangement joins TRBV3-1 to TRBJ2-5; 8 bases map to TRBD1. The germline V gene has CDR1 LGHDT and CDR2 YNNKEL (reference sequence). Germline trimming cut 2 bases from V and 2 bases from J; bases unmatched to any gene: 1. This CDR3 is built from 14 residues. CDR3 protein: CASSQRQGQETQYF. Written as DNA, the CDR3 is TGTGCCAGCAGCCAAAGACAGGGGCAAGAGACCCAGTACTTC.

This clonotype came up a few times. The chain links TRBV10-1 to TRBJ2-3; possibly TRBD2 for D (5 bases). The CDR3 is 14 residues long. CDR1 is WNHNN, CDR2 SYGVQD, per germline (reference sequence). V was trimmed by 3 bases and J by 1 base, leaving 8 bases between them. CDR3 amino acids: CASSDQRRTDTQYF. The CDR3 coding sequence is TGCGCCAGCAGTGATCAGCGGCGCACAGATACGCAGTATTTT.

In its sample, this clonotype was seen a few times. The chain joins TRBV7-9 to TRBJ1-4; D uncertain. Germline V CDR1 and CDR2: SEHNR, FQNEAQ (reference sequence). Between the trimmed V and J ends, which lost 5 bases and 2 bases, there was a span of 3 bases. The CDR3 covers 12 residues. CDR3 residues: CASSPTNEKLFF. The DNA for the CDR3 is TGTGCCAGCAGCCCGACTAATGAAAAACTGTTTTTT.

This rearrangement joins TRBV6-6 to TRBJ1-4, with 10 nucleotides matching TRBD1. Germline loops: CDR1 MNHNY, CDR2 SVGAGI (reference sequence). Trimming removed 8 bases from V and 3 bases from J; junction bases left unmatched: 6. This CDR3 has 15 amino acids. CDR3 coding DNA: TGTGCCAGCCGGGACAGGGGTTCGGCTAATGAAAAACTGTTTTTT. Protein sequence: CASRDRGSANEKLFF.

A few counts support this clonotype. The chain carries TRBV6-4 and TRBJ1-2; 10 positions match TRBD1. Germline-derived CDR1 and CDR2 are MRHNA and SNTAGT. The CDR3 runs to 15 residues. The V and J ends lost 2 bases and 4 bases, in that order; junction bases with no gene match: 4. CDR3 in amino acids: CASSDRTGGSYGYTF. CDR3 nucleotides: TGTGCCAGCAGTGACCGGACAGGGGGAAGCTATGGCTACACCTTC.

This clonotype has more than one count but fewer than ten. The chain is built from TRBV25-1 and TRBJ2-3; 9 bases match TRBD1. From germline, CDR1 is MGHDK and CDR2 SYGVNS. The CDR3 consists of 17 residues. Trimming cost V 5 bases and J 0 bases; bases outside gene matches: 9. CDR3 in amino acids: CASSTDTGGHSTDTQYF. Here the CDR3 DNA reads TGTGCCAGCAGTACCGACACAGGGGGCCACAGCACAGATACGCAGTATTTT.